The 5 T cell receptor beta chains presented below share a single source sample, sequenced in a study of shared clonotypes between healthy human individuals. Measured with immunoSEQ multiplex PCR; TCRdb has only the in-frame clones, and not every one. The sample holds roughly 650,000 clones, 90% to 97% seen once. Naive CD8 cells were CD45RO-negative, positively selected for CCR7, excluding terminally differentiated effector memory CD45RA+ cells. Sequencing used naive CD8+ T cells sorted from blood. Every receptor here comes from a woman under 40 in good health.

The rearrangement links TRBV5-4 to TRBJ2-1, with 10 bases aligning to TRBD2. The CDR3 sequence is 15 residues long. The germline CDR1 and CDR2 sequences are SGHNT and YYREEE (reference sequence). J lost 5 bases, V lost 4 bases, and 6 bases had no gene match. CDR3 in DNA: TGTGCCAGCAGCGCGTGGACTAGCGGCCACAATGAGCAGTTCTTC. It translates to CASSAWTSGHNEQFF.

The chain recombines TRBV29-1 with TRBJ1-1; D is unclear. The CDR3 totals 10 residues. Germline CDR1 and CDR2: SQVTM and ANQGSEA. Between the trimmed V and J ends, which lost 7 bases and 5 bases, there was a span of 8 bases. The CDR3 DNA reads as TGCAGCGCCCGAGAAACTGAAGCTTTCTTT. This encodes CSARETEAFF.

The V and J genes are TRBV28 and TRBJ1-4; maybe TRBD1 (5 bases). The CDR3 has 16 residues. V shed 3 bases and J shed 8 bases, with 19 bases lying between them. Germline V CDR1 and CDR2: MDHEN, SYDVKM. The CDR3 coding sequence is TGTGCCAGCAGTTTGGGGGAGGCCACGAGAGGCGAAAAACTGTTTTTT. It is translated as CASSLGEATRGEKLFF.

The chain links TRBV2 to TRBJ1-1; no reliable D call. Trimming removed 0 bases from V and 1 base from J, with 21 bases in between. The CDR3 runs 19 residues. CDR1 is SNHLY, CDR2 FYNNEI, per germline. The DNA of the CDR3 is TGTGCCAGCAGTGAAGCGTCTGCGGCCTTCTCCCTCACGAACACTGAAGCTTTCTTT. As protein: CASSEASAAFSLTNTEAFF.

The CDR3 spells CASNWRGNTEAFF. The CDR3 nucleotides are TGTGCCAGTAACTGGAGGGGGAACACTGAAGCTTTCTTT. The V gene is TRBV19, the J gene TRBJ1-1; weak D call: TRBD1 (5 bases). The ends were cut back, 7 bases at V and 1 base at J, with 10 bases in the middle. Germline lookup yields CDR1 LNHDA and CDR2 SQIVND (reference sequence). This CDR3 is built from 13 residues.